Each of the 3 T cell receptor beta chains below was sequenced from the same sample in a study of regulatory T cells in long-lasting Graves disease. Regarding time point: newly diagnosed GD, antithyroid drugs for less than 3 months. PBMC RNA served as the TCR library source. Sequencing libraries for TCR beta were prepared with iRepertoire HTBI primers and Arm-PCR of CDR3 regions. MiXCR, applied by TCRdb to the multiplex PCR reads, yields one record per CDR3 protein. The sample gives 350,000 to 500,000 distinct CDR3 sequences, approximately 15% of which show up once; about a sixth is in the top ten. Another study also made use of these data, one on T cells in Graves' hyperthyroidism and ophthalmopathy.

The sequences come from peripheral blood mononuclear cells (PBMCs), collected at new diagnosis, from a patient treated with antithyroid drugs. These receptors were obtained from a woman between 50 and 59 years old with Graves disease.

This clonotype has at least ten counts. As DNA, the CDR3 is TGTGCCAGCAGCCTCATACCGACTAGCGGGGCCAATGAGCAGTTCTTC. It encodes CASSLIPTSGANEQFF. The chain uses TRBV6-1 and TRBJ2-1; 11 bases line up with TRBD2. The CDR3 has 16 amino acids. Germline lookup yields CDR1 MNHNS and CDR2 SASEGT. With 6 bases clipped from V and 6 bases from J, the junction kept 10 bases outside the gene matches.

The chain carries TRBV28 and TRBJ1-4; D is uncertain. This CDR3 has 12 amino acids. The ends were cut back, 11 bases at V and 0 bases at J, with 7 bases in the middle. In germline, CDR1 is MDHEN, CDR2 SYDVKM. CDR3 coding DNA: TGTGCCCCCGTTACAACTAATGAAAAACTGTTTTTT. Its translation: CAPVTTNEKLFF.

This clonotype showed up just a few times. V gene TRBV2 combines with J gene TRBJ2-2, with D possibly matching TRBD2 (5 bases). Trimming pared 6 bases from V and 6 bases from J, leaving 17 bases between. Germline CDR1 SNHLY, CDR2 FYNNEI. The length of the CDR3 is 15 residues. The CDR3 here is CASRGPSTDSGELFF. The CDR3 DNA is TGTGCCAGCAGAGGCCCGAGTACGGACTCCGGGGAGCTGTTTTTT.